The 30 T cell receptor beta chains in this list originate from one sample, sequenced in a study of blood T cell repertoires in COVID-19. Produced via immunoSEQ multiplex PCR; TCRdb's table is partial and in-frame only. This sample yields some 48,000 clones, of which roughly 84% are seen a single time; over 4.5% belongs to the top ten. The sequenced sample consisted of peripheral blood. The receptors shown here come from a woman aged 55 to 70 with acute or convalescent COVID-19.

In this sample, this clone turned up a few times. At one end the junction does not follow the germline gene, possibly because of a read error. The rearrangement uses TRBV6-4 and TRBJ2-5, with D unclear. Germline assignment: CDR1 MRHNA and CDR2 SNTAGT. This CDR3 has 12 residues. The CDR3 bases are TGTGCCAGCAGTGACTTGGGCGTCTACTTCGACTTC. Protein sequence: CASSDLGVYFDF.

This clone was recorded once. The chain carries TRBV9 and TRBJ2-7, with TRBD2 identical over 13 bases. Trimming at V came to 4 bases and at J to 2 bases, leaving 9 bases not matched to a gene. In germline, CDR1 is SGDLS, CDR2 YYNGEE. The CDR3 length is 17 residues. The CDR3 loop is CASSPTSGGPKPYEQYF. The CDR3 DNA sequence: TGTGCCAGCAGCCCGACTAGCGGGGGGCCAAAGCCCTACGAGCAGTACTTC.

This clone turned up a few times. The CDR3 nucleotides read TGCAGTGCTAGTAGCGGGACCCTCACAGAGCAGTACTTC. Translated, it gives CSASSGTLTEQYF. The rearrangement joins TRBV20-1 to TRBJ2-7; 8 bases are a match to TRBD2. The CDR3 contains 13 residues. From germline, CDR1 is DFQATT and CDR2 SNEGSKA (reference sequence). The V gene end was trimmed by 3 bases and the J gene end by 7 bases; junction bases not matched to a gene: 8.

The chain uses TRBV28 and TRBJ1-2, with unresolved D. Germline assignment: CDR1 MDHEN and CDR2 SYDVKM. CDR3 length equals 14 residues. V gave up 5 bases and J gave up 4 bases, with 14 bases separating them. The CDR3 bases are TGTGCCAGCAGTGAAAGGACTGCCATCTATGGCTACACCTTC. Protein product: CASSERTAIYGYTF.

The gene calls are TRBV21-1 and TRBJ2-1; the table's D call, TRBD2, was not checked against the DNA. TRBV21-1 is labeled a pseudogene. The CDR3 extends over 15 amino acids. The CDR3 coding sequence is TGTGCCAGCAGCAAAGGAGCGGGAGGTTGGGATGAGCAGTTCTTC. As protein: CASSKGAGGWDEQFF.

This sequence joins TRBV5-1 and TRBJ2-7, with 7 bases that match TRBD2. The J segment lost 0 bases and the V segment lost 0 bases, leaving 3 bases of the junction unmatched. The CDR3 sequence is 15 residues long. Per germline, CDR1 SGHRS and CDR2 YFSETQ. The CDR3 DNA reads TGCGCCAGCAGCTTGGAAGGCGGGAGCTCCTACGAGCAGTACTTC. It encodes CASSLEGGSSYEQYF.

The CDR3 loop reads CASSRGAPGGSEQYF. The CDR3 DNA follows: TGTGCCAGCAGCCGGGGCGCACCGGGAGGTTCCGAGCAGTACTTC. The chain uses TRBV7-8 and TRBJ2-7; 7 bases are a match to TRBD2. Germline V gives CDR1 SGHVS, CDR2 FQNEAQ. Trimming cost V 5 bases and J 6 bases; bases outside gene matches: 13. The CDR3 has 15 amino acids.

The chain employs TRBV30 and TRBJ2-7, with 14 bases lining up with TRBD2. This CDR3 spans 12 amino acids. Germline V gene lookup returns CDR1 GTSNPN and CDR2 SVGIG (reference sequence). Germline trimming cut 8 bases from V and 6 bases from J; bases unmatched to any gene: 3. DNA for the CDR3: TGTGCCGGCGGACTAGCGGGAGGCGAGCAGTACTTC. Translating it yields CAGGLAGGEQYF.

CDR3 sequence reads: CATAGQGGPDTQYF. The CDR3 DNA sequence: TGTGCCACCGCCGGACAGGGCGGACCAGATACGCAGTATTTT. V usage is TRBV19 and J usage is TRBJ2-3; TRBD1 matches at 8 bases. Trimming took 10 bases from V and 4 from J; bases not matched to a gene: 10. The length of the CDR3 is 14 residues. The germline CDR1 and CDR2 sequences are LNHDA and SQIVND (reference sequence).

The rearrangement links TRBV7-9 to TRBJ2-7; D remains ambiguous. Looked up from germline, CDR1 is SEHNR and CDR2 is FQNEAQ (reference sequence). Trimming took off 4 bases at V and 4 bases at J, with 20 bases between the two ends. The CDR3 totals 16 residues. For the CDR3, the DNA is TGTGCCAGCAGCTCCTTGGGCCGCATGCAATGGTACGAGCAGTACTTC. Translation: CASSSLGRMQWYEQYF.

J is TRBJ1-6 and V is TRBV30; a weak D match, TRBD1 (5 bases). With 3 bases removed from V and 0 bases from J, the gap between germline ends came to 6 bases. This CDR3 has 14 residues. The germline V gene encodes CDR1 GTSNPN and CDR2 SVGIG (reference sequence). The CDR3 coding sequence is TGTGCCTGGAGCACAGGCTCCTATAATTCACCCCTCCACTTT. Its protein is CAWSTGSYNSPLHF.

The chain carries TRBV12-3 or TRBV12-4 and TRBJ1-1, with D unclear. The CDR3 length is 13 residues. V lost 1 base and J lost 11, with 14 bases in between. CDR3 nucleotides: TGTGCCAGCAGTTTAGTGAACCCGTACGCGGCTTTCTTT. It translates to CASSLVNPYAAFF.

This chain connects TRBV7-2 to TRBJ2-7; 9 nucleotides agree with TRBD1. After removal of 3 bases from V and 2 bases from J, the junction contained 2 bases not matched to a gene. CDR3 length: 14 amino acids. CDR1 and CDR2 (germline): SGHTA, FQGNSA. In DNA form, the CDR3 reads TGTGCCAGCAGCTTGACAGGGGGAACCTACGAGCAGTACTTC. This encodes CASSLTGGTYEQYF. Filled out from reference TRBV7-2 and TRBJ2-7, the complete variable domain reads GAGVSQSPSNKVTEKGKDVELRCDPISGHTALYWYRQSLGQGLEFLIYFQGNSAPDKSGLPSDRFSAERTGGSVSTLTIQRTQQEDSAVYLCASSLTGGTYEQYFGPGTRLTVT.

This chain connects TRBV6-2 or TRBV6-3 to TRBJ2-7; 12 nucleotides line up with TRBD1. The CDR3 has 15 amino acids. The J segment lost 7 bases and the V segment lost 6 bases, leaving 10 bases of the junction unmatched. The germline gives CDR1 MNHEY, CDR2 SVGEGT. The CDR3 region is CASSQVGQGAREQYF. The CDR3 DNA follows: TGTGCCAGCAGCCAAGTGGGACAGGGGGCACGGGAGCAGTACTTC.

This clone was seen only a few times. This sequence joins TRBV19 and TRBJ2-6; no clear D gene. The CDR3 spans 13 residues. V lost 8 bases, J lost 0 bases, and 5 bases lay in between. Germline V CDR1 and CDR2: LNHDA, SQIVND (reference sequence). The DNA for the CDR3 is TGTGCCAGTTCCGGCTCTGGGGCCAACGTCCTGACTTTC. It is translated as CASSGSGANVLTF.

The gene calls are TRBV10-3 and TRBJ2-3; 7 bases fit TRBD2. The CDR3 runs to 15 residues. Germline-derived CDR1 and CDR2 are ENHRY and SYGVKD. V lost 10 bases to trimming and J lost 2 bases; unmatched junction nucleotides: 12. This CDR3 reads CATTTTSVNTDTQYF. CDR3 in DNA: TGTGCCACCACAACCACTAGCGTTAACACAGATACGCAGTATTTT.

The V and J genes are TRBV6-6 and TRBJ1-5; the D is unclear. V dropped 6 bases and J dropped 7 bases, with 10 bases sitting between them. Germline V gene lookup returns CDR1 MNHNY and CDR2 SVGAGI (reference sequence). The CDR3 spans 12 residues. The chain's CDR3 is CASSSVGQPQHF. The CDR3 DNA reads as TGTGCCAGCAGCAGCGTCGGACAGCCCCAGCATTTT.

This clone was recorded once. The V and J genes are TRBV6-5 and TRBJ1-4, with no clear D. This CDR3 has 14 amino acids. Trimming stripped 2 bases from V and 4 bases from J, with 8 bases between. CDR1 is MNHEY, CDR2 SVGAGI, per germline. The CDR3 nucleotides are TGTGCCAGCAGTTACGGGCAGCATAATGAAAAACTGTTTTTT. Residues: CASSYGQHNEKLFF.

This sequence joins TRBV27 and TRBJ1-4; D possibly corresponds to TRBD1 (5 bases). Germline values: CDR1 MNHEY, CDR2 SMNVEV (reference sequence). V lost 0 bases to trimming and J lost 8 bases, with 16 bases between them. The CDR3 is 16 residues long. The CDR3 loop is CASSLSGRGAWEKLFF. Here the CDR3 DNA reads TGTGCCAGCAGTTTATCGGGCCGCGGGGCTTGGGAAAAACTGTTTTTT.

The CDR3 nucleotides read TGTGCCAGCAGTTACGAAAGCGGGAGTGGGACAGATACGCAGTATTTT. This sequence encodes CASSYESGSGTDTQYF. The J gene is TRBJ2-3, the V gene TRBV6-2 or TRBV6-3; 8 bases fit TRBD2. Germline-derived CDR1 and CDR2 are MNHEY and SVGEGT. V shed 2 bases and J 3 bases; nucleotides not matched to a gene: 7. This CDR3 spans 16 amino acids.

The V call is TRBV14, the J call TRBJ2-7; 9 bases match TRBD1. The CDR3 totals 14 residues. CDR1 and CDR2 (germline): SGHDN, FVKESK. With V trimmed by 3 bases and J by 6 bases, 6 bases remained unmatched. The CDR3 spells CASSHPGQGGEQYF. CDR3 nucleotide sequence: TGTGCCAGCAGCCATCCGGGACAGGGTGGCGAGCAGTACTTC.

This sequence joins TRBV12-3 or TRBV12-4 and TRBJ1-1, with D unclear. The CDR3 runs 12 residues. V lost 3 bases, J lost 10 bases, and 12 bases lay in between. CDR3 bases: TGTGCCAGCAGTTTCCGGGCCGGGAGAGCTTTCTTT. It encodes CASSFRAGRAFF.

This clone was seen just once. This chain uses TRBV29-1 with TRBJ1-1; no clear D gene. The CDR3 length is 13 residues. V was pared by 3 bases and J by 4 bases, with 12 bases between. Germline V gene data show CDR1 as SQVTM and CDR2 as ANQGSEA. The CDR3 region is CSVDGLEATEAFF. CDR3 coding DNA: TGCAGCGTTGACGGACTAGAGGCCACTGAAGCTTTCTTT.

The V and J genes are TRBV10-3 and TRBJ1-6; unclear D gene. This CDR3 contains 14 residues. V dropped 11 bases and J dropped 6 bases, with 17 bases sitting between them. CDR1 is ENHRY, CDR2 SYGVKD, per germline. CDR3 coding DNA: TGTGCCCATCAGGCGGGATCCCTTAATTCACCCCTCCACTTT. Protein: CAHQAGSLNSPLHF.

This clone was counted a single time. This sequence joins TRBV7-9 and TRBJ2-1, with a possible D match to TRBD1 (6 bases). This CDR3 is 13 amino acids long. Germline lookup yields CDR1 SEHNR and CDR2 FQNEAQ (reference sequence). The germline V and J ends were trimmed by 5 bases and 4 bases, with 9 bases remaining between them. The CDR3 loop is CASSRGQYNEQFF. The DNA of the CDR3 is TGTGCCAGCAGCCGCGGACAGTACAATGAGCAGTTCTTC.

This chain joins TRBV13 and TRBJ2-7, with 13 bases fitting TRBD2. Germline V gene data show CDR1 as PRHDT and CDR2 as FYEKMQ (reference sequence). The CDR3 runs 15 residues. Trimming at V came to 5 bases and at J to 5 bases, leaving 6 bases not matched to a gene. CDR3 residues: CASSISGLAGDEQYF. In nucleotides, the CDR3 is TGTGCCAGCAGCATAAGCGGACTAGCGGGGGACGAGCAGTACTTC.

The genes are TRBV18 and TRBJ1-5, with D possibly matching TRBD1 (6 bases). The CDR3 spans 13 residues. The V end was cut by 5 bases, the J end by 7 bases, with 12 bases between. Germline loops: CDR1 KGHSH, CDR2 LQKENI. The chain's CDR3 is CASSARGEQPQHF. CDR3 coding DNA: TGTGCCAGCTCAGCCAGGGGTGAACAGCCCCAGCATTTT.

V and J are TRBV29-1 and TRBJ1-2; D call uncertain. Germline V gives CDR1 SQVTM, CDR2 ANQGSEA. V lost 6 bases to trimming and J lost 4 bases, with 9 bases between them. The CDR3 runs 11 residues. In DNA, the CDR3 is TGCAGCGTACTAGGGAGCTATGGCTACACCTTC. It is translated as CSVLGSYGYTF.

V and J are TRBV30 and TRBJ2-7; TRBD1 might be the D (8 bases). CDR1 and CDR2 from the germline V gene are GTSNPN and SVGIG (reference sequence). The CDR3 loop spans 14 amino acids. With 3 bases removed from V and 6 bases from J, the gap between germline ends came to 18 bases. Here the CDR3 DNA reads TGTGCCTGGAGACGGGAGGACAGGGTGCGCGAGCAGTACTTC. Translation gives CAWRREDRVREQYF.

This clone was detected once. The V call is TRBV5-4, the J call TRBJ2-5, with 9 nucleotides matching TRBD1. Unmatched junction bases numbered 5, after V lost 3 bases and J lost 5 bases. This CDR3 region has 14 residues. Germline assignment: CDR1 SGHNT and CDR2 YYREEE (reference sequence). This CDR3 reads CASSSGQGRETQYF. The CDR3 DNA follows: TGTGCCAGCAGCTCGGGACAGGGCCGGGAGACCCAGTACTTC.